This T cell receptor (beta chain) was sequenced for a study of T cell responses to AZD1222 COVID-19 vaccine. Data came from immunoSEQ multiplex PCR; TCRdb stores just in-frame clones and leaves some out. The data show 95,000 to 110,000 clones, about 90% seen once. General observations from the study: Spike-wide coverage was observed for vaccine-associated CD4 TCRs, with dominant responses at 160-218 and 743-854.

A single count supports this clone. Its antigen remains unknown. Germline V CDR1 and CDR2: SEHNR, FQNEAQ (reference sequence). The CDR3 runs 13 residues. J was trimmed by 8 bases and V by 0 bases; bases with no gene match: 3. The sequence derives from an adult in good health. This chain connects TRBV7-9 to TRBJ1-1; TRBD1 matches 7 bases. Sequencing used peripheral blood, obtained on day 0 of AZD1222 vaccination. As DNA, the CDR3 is TGTGCCAGCAGCTTAGCGCACAGGGGAGAAGCTTTCTTT. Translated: CASSLAHRGEAFF.